The 22 T cell receptor beta chains reported below all come from one sample, sequenced in a study of blood T cell repertoires in COVID-19. TCRdb's table, derived via immunoSEQ multiplex PCR, lists solely in-frame clones and lacks some. The profile covers 43,000 or so clones, with 87% appearing a single time and roughly 14% taken by the ten largest. Source material: peripheral blood. The receptor source for this set is a man aged 55 to 70 with active COVID-19.

The genes are TRBV7-2 and TRBJ2-1; 10 nucleotides match TRBD2. The CDR3 has 15 amino acids. V was pared by 3 bases and J by 4 bases, with 3 bases of the junction left unmatched. The germline CDR1 and CDR2 sequences are SGHTA and FQGNSA. The CDR3 is CASSFSGGSYNEQFF. In DNA form, the CDR3 reads TGTGCCAGCAGCTTTAGCGGGGGGTCTTACAATGAGCAGTTCTTC.

This rearrangement joins TRBV2 to TRBJ1-6, with 8 bases fitting TRBD1. Germline lookup yields CDR1 SNHLY and CDR2 FYNNEI. The CDR3 is made up of 14 amino acids. V gave up 6 bases and J gave up 9 bases; unmatched junction bases: 7. DNA for the CDR3: TGTGCCAGCAGCCTCGGACAGGGTAGTTCACCCCTCCACTTT. Translated, it gives CASSLGQGSSPLHF.

V and J are TRBV6-5 and TRBJ1-2, with unresolved D. Trimming took 0 bases from V and 7 from J, leaving 12 bases between them. CDR3 length: 14 residues. CDR1 is MNHEY and CDR2 is SVGAGI in the germline V gene. DNA for the CDR3: TGTGCCAGCAGTTACTCTGAGGGCCGGCTTGGCTACACCTTC. Translated, it gives CASSYSEGRLGYTF.

The DNA for the CDR3 is TGTGCCAGCAGCTTACAGGGGGTCTACTACGAGCAGTACTTC. Its protein is CASSLQGVYYEQYF. The chain joins TRBV5-6 to TRBJ2-7; 8 bases map to TRBD1. The CDR3 is made up of 14 amino acids. In germline, CDR1 is SGHDT, CDR2 YYEEEE. V trimming: 2 bases; J trimming: 3 bases; junction bases outside the gene matches: 4.

This chain uses TRBV18 with TRBJ2-3; TRBD2 matches 8 bases. CDR3 length equals 14 residues. CDR1 and CDR2 from the germline V gene are KGHSH and LQKENI. V lost 1 base to trimming and J lost 5 bases; unmatched junction nucleotides: 2. CDR3 sequence (DNA): TGTGCCAGCTCACCACTCGGGACTAGAGATACGCAGTATTTT. Its translation is CASSPLGTRDTQYF.

V usage is TRBV13 and J usage is TRBJ2-3; the D gene is possibly TRBD2 (5 bases). CDR3 length: 12 amino acids. With 5 bases removed from V and 3 bases from J, the gap between germline ends came to 6 bases. Germline-derived CDR1 and CDR2 are PRHDT and FYEKMQ (reference sequence). The CDR3 protein is CASSGSTDTQYF. DNA for the CDR3: TGTGCCAGCAGCGGGAGTACAGATACGCAGTATTTT.

The chain recombines TRBV9 with TRBJ1-2; TRBD1 is a possible D gene (5 bases). V was clipped by 4 bases and J by 8 bases, with 15 bases between them. Germline V gene lookup returns CDR1 SGDLS and CDR2 YYNGEE. The CDR3 consists of 13 residues. CDR3 DNA sequence: TGTGCCAGCAGCCCCCCTCCGGAGGGGGGCTACACCTTC. This codes for CASSPPPEGGYTF.

With respect to this clone: The junction departs from germline at one end; a sequencing error may be responsible. This chain joins TRBV7-7 and TRBJ2-7, with 10 nucleotides matching TRBD2. The CDR3 has 14 amino acids. Germline V gene data show CDR1 as SSHAT and CDR2 as FNYEAQ (reference sequence). CDR3 protein: CASSLTSGVYEQYF. CDR3 nucleotide sequence: TGTGCTAGCAGCTTAACTAGCGGGGTGTACGAGCAGTACTTC.

The gene calls are TRBV29-1 and TRBJ1-2; D uncertain. The germline CDR1 and CDR2 sequences are SQVTM and ANQGSEA. V lost 0 bases, J lost 2 bases, and 10 bases lay in between. This CDR3 region has 14 residues. DNA for the CDR3: TGCAGCGTTGAAGAAGGAGGACGGAACTATGGCTACACCTTC. This translates into CSVEEGGRNYGYTF.

The rearrangement uses TRBV4-3 and TRBJ1-2; D is possibly TRBD1 (5 bases). The CDR3 runs 15 residues. V was shortened by 0 bases and J by 3 bases, with 11 bases between the two germline ends. Germline CDR1 LGHNA, CDR2 YSLEER. In nucleotides, the CDR3 is TGCGCCAGCAGCCAAGATCCTGACAGCGACTATGGCTACACCTTC. Amino acids: CASSQDPDSDYGYTF.

This chain links TRBV4-3 with TRBJ2-1; 8 nucleotides line up with TRBD1. In germline, CDR1 is LGHNA, CDR2 YSLEER. V dropped 0 bases and J dropped 7; count of bases not matched to a gene: 11. The CDR3 sequence is 17 residues long. The CDR3 protein is CASSQDWGQDSINEQFF. CDR3 DNA sequence: TGCGCCAGCAGCCAAGATTGGGGACAGGATTCGATTAATGAGCAGTTCTTC.

The CDR3 sequence is CASSPGQGYNSPLHF. CDR3 coding DNA: TGTGCCAGCAGCCCGGGACAGGGTTATAATTCACCCCTCCACTTT. The genes are TRBV6-5 and TRBJ1-6; 9 positions agree with TRBD1. The CDR3 is made up of 15 amino acids. Trimming cost V 6 bases and J 4 bases; bases outside gene matches: 4. Germline CDR1 MNHEY, CDR2 SVGAGI.

The chain carries TRBV11-2 and TRBJ1-2; D uncertain. CDR1 is SGHAT, CDR2 FQNNGV, per germline. The CDR3 runs to 14 residues. Trimming removed 5 bases from V and 4 bases from J, with 14 bases in between. CDR3: CASSPLRRAYGYTF. In DNA form, the CDR3 reads TGTGCCAGCAGCCCGTTGCGCCGAGCCTATGGCTACACCTTC.

This chain joins TRBV7-9 and TRBJ2-5; D is perhaps TRBD2 (5 bases). CDR3 length: 13 amino acids. The V gene's germline CDR1 is SEHNR and CDR2 FQNEAQ (reference sequence). V lost 5 bases and J lost 5, with 12 bases in between. The CDR3, as DNA: TGTGCCAGCAGCGCCCCCGGGATCGAGACCCAGTACTTC. This codes for CASSAPGIETQYF. The whole variable domain, filled in from reference TRBV7-9 and TRBJ2-5, reads DTGVSQNPRHKITKRGQNVTFRCDPISEHNRLYWYRQTLGQGPEFLTYFQNEAQLEKSRLLSDRFSAERPKGSFSTLEIQRTEQGDSAMYLCASSAPGIETQYFGPGTRLLVL.

The gene calls are TRBV28 and TRBJ1-2; D remains ambiguous. The CDR3 is 12 amino acids. The V end lost 2 bases, the J end lost 4 bases, and 5 bases lay between the germline ends. Germline lookup yields CDR1 MDHEN and CDR2 SYDVKM. For the CDR3, the DNA is TGTGCCAGCAGTTTACAGATCTATGGCTACACCTTC. Protein product: CASSLQIYGYTF.

The chain is built from TRBV7-2 and TRBJ1-2, with TRBD1 identical over 7 bases. Germline CDR1 SGHTA, CDR2 FQGNSA. The CDR3 loop spans 15 amino acids. The V and J ends lost 6 bases and 0 bases, in that order; junction bases with no gene match: 7. CDR3: CASRLRDSANYGYTF. The CDR3 nucleotides read TGTGCCAGCAGACTGAGGGACAGCGCTAACTATGGCTACACCTTC.

V is TRBV19 and J is TRBJ1-1; 7 nucleotides line up with TRBD1. Germline trimming cut 4 bases from V and 11 bases from J; bases unmatched to any gene: 7. The CDR3 length is 12 residues. CDR1 is LNHDA, CDR2 SQIVND, per germline (reference sequence). CDR3 nucleotide sequence: TGTGCCAGTAGTAGCGAAGGGGGCCAGGCTTTCTTT. This translates into CASSSEGGQAFF.

This chain links TRBV10-2 with TRBJ2-7; D not certain. The CDR3 consists of 10 residues. Germline V gene sequence: CDR1 WSHSY, CDR2 SAAADI. Trimming pared 7 bases from V and 3 bases from J, leaving 4 bases between. CDR3 coding DNA: TGCGCCAGCACCCTCTACGAGCAGTACTTC. Translation gives CASTLYEQYF.

The chain couples TRBV19 to TRBJ1-1; 7 bases agree with TRBD1. CDR3 length: 16 amino acids. With 3 bases clipped from V and 0 bases from J, the junction kept 7 bases outside the gene matches. The germline CDR1 and CDR2 sequences are LNHDA and SQIVND (reference sequence). CDR3 sequence: CASSISGTVMNTEAFF. The CDR3 DNA reads TGTGCCAGTAGTATCTCCGGGACAGTCATGAACACTGAAGCTTTCTTT.

Comments on this clone: In the same sample, other DNA sequences code for this CDR3. This sequence joins TRBV18 and TRBJ2-2; 8 bases align to TRBD1. Germline V lookup: CDR1 KGHSH, CDR2 LQKENI. The CDR3 loop spans 15 amino acids. Trimming took 6 bases from V and 1 from J; bases not matched to a gene: 4. The CDR3: CASSLGQENTGELFF. CDR3 DNA sequence: TGTGCCAGCTCCCTGGGACAGGAGAACACCGGGGAGCTGTTTTTT.

This chain uses TRBV7-2 with TRBJ2-7; 11 nucleotides agree with TRBD2. Germline loops: CDR1 SGHTA, CDR2 FQGNSA. V shed 4 bases and J 4 bases; nucleotides not matched to a gene: 6. This CDR3 comprises 15 residues. CDR3 sequence reads: CASSSQGTSGYEQYF. The CDR3, as DNA: TGTGCCAGCAGCTCACAAGGGACTAGCGGATACGAGCAGTACTTC.

This clone was counted a few times. The chain employs TRBV18 and TRBJ1-5; 8 positions agree with TRBD1. After removal of 10 bases from V and 1 base from J, the junction contained 3 bases not matched to a gene. Germline-derived CDR1 and CDR2 are KGHSH and LQKENI. This CDR3 comprises 13 residues. CDR3 sequence (DNA): TGTGCCACCCAGGGGGCGAGCAATCAGCCCCAGCATTTT. Amino acid sequence: CATQGASNQPQHF.